The 28 T cell receptor beta chains below were found in one sample sequenced in a study of blood T cell repertoires in COVID-19. Here immunoSEQ multiplex PCR was the method, and the copy in TCRdb shows in-frame clones only, minus some. The sample comprises 55,000 to 70,000 clones, approximately 80% of which are singletons, and 9.7% rests with the top ten. Sequenced sample: peripheral blood. These TCRs come from an elderly woman with acute or convalescent COVID-19.

The rearrangement links TRBV2 to TRBJ2-1; D uncertain. The CDR3 extends over 12 amino acids. The germline gives CDR1 SNHLY, CDR2 FYNNEI. V dropped 5 bases and J dropped 8 bases, with 10 bases sitting between them. CDR3 bases: TGTGCCAGCAGTTACTCCTCCGATGAGCAGTTCTTC. Protein product: CASSYSSDEQFF.

The chain couples TRBV27 to TRBJ1-2, with D maybe TRBD1 (6 bases). Germline CDR1 is MNHEY and CDR2 is SMNVEV (reference sequence). This CDR3 region has 17 residues. Trimming took off 0 bases at V and 4 bases at J, with 18 bases between the two ends. This CDR3 is CASSLSIAFIRGYGYTF. CDR3 nucleotide sequence: TGTGCCAGCAGTTTATCGATCGCATTCATCAGGGGCTATGGCTACACCTTC.

The gene calls are TRBV19 and TRBJ1-2, with D possibly being TRBD1 (5 bases). With 7 bases removed from V and 3 bases from J, the gap between germline ends came to 18 bases. This CDR3 spans 15 amino acids. CDR1 and CDR2 (germline): LNHDA, SQIVND (reference sequence). The CDR3 loop is CASTSDSTVYYGYTF. CDR3 nucleotides: TGTGCCAGTACCTCCGACTCGACAGTCTACTATGGCTACACCTTC. The whole variable domain, filled in from reference TRBV19 and TRBJ1-2, reads DGGITQSPKYLFRKEGQNVTLSCEQNLNHDAMYWYRQDPGQGLRLIYYSQIVNDFQKGDIAEGYSVSREKKESFPLTVTSAQKNPTAFYLCASTSDSTVYYGYTFGSGTRLTVV.

The genes are TRBV3-1 (or the pseudogene TRBV3-2) and TRBJ1-1; D uncertain. V was cut by 1 base and J by 9 bases, with 12 bases left in between. This CDR3 is 13 amino acids long. Germline V gene data show CDR1 as LGHDT and CDR2 as YNNKEL (reference sequence). The CDR3 region has the DNA TGTGCCAGCAGCCAAGGTTCCAGTCCCAAAGCTTTCTTT. Its protein is CASSQGSSPKAFF.

The chain joins TRBV6-5 to TRBJ2-3; 14 nucleotides align to TRBD2. The junction had 4 bases not matched to a gene; V was cut back by 8 bases and J by 6 bases. The CDR3 totals 14 residues. Germline-derived CDR1 and CDR2 are MNHEY and SVGAGI. CDR3 nucleotides: TGTGCCAGCCGACTAGCGGGGGGGATGGATACGCAGTATTTT. This translates into CASRLAGGMDTQYF.

As regards this clone: Its ends do not fully match the called genes, so a read error is possible. The J gene is TRBJ2-2, the V gene TRBV19, with 7 bases matching TRBD2. In germline, CDR1 is LNHDA, CDR2 SQIVND (reference sequence). The CDR3 has 16 amino acids. CDR3 loop: CASMGGYPMDTGELFF. CDR3 bases: TGTGCGAGTATGGGGGGGTACCCGATGGACACCGGGGAGCTGTTTTTT.

This clone was seen a few times. The gene calls are TRBV19 and TRBJ2-7; TRBD1 matches at 11 bases. The V and J ends lost 6 bases and 4 bases, in that order; junction bases with no gene match: 5. Germline CDR1 LNHDA, CDR2 SQIVND (reference sequence). The CDR3 consists of 14 residues. This chain's CDR3 is CASSSGTGGYEQYF. DNA for the CDR3: TGTGCCAGTAGCTCCGGGACAGGGGGATACGAGCAGTACTTC.

J is TRBJ2-3 and V is TRBV5-1; TRBD2 agrees at 8 bases. The CDR3 loop spans 17 amino acids. V shed 2 bases and J 1 base; nucleotides not matched to a gene: 9. CDR1 is SGHRS and CDR2 is YFSETQ in the germline V gene. The CDR3 here is CASSFGAGGLRTDTQYF. DNA for the CDR3: TGCGCCAGCAGCTTCGGCGCGGGGGGTCTACGCACAGATACGCAGTATTTT.

The genes are TRBV11-3 and TRBJ2-3; D unresolved. This CDR3 is built from 14 residues. Looked up from germline, CDR1 is SGHNT and CDR2 is YENEEA. V lost 4 bases and J lost 4, with 12 bases in between. CDR3 in amino acids: CASSYRLQADTQYF. The CDR3 DNA reads TGTGCCAGCAGCTATCGATTGCAGGCAGATACGCAGTATTTT.

The chain links TRBV5-1 to TRBJ2-3; the D gene is possibly TRBD2 (6 bases). V was pared by 4 bases and J by 4 bases, with 13 bases between. This CDR3 has 14 residues. Germline CDR1 reads SGHRS; CDR2 reads YFSETQ. The DNA for the CDR3 is TGCGCCAGCAGCCTCCGACTAGGGGCAGATACGCAGTATTTT. It specifies CASSLRLGADTQYF.

This chain uses TRBV2 with TRBJ1-2; weak D call: TRBD1 (5 bases). V lost 10 bases and J lost 6, with 18 bases in between. CDR3 length equals 13 residues. From germline, CDR1 is SNHLY and CDR2 FYNNEI. DNA for the CDR3: TGTGCCACCACGTCGGAAGGGGTCCATGGCTACACCTTC. This translates into CATTSEGVHGYTF.

This clone has just one count. The chain recombines TRBV30 with TRBJ1-2, with D perhaps matching TRBD1 (5 bases). The V gene's germline CDR1 is GTSNPN and CDR2 SVGIG (reference sequence). The CDR3 length is 14 residues. The V end lost 0 bases, the J end lost 2 bases, and 10 bases lay between the germline ends. CDR3 sequence (DNA): TGTGCCTGGAGTGTAGGGGTCCGGAACTATGGCTACACCTTC. As protein: CAWSVGVRNYGYTF.

V is TRBV9 and J is TRBJ1-4; TRBD1 agrees at 9 bases. V was pared by 3 bases and J by 4 bases, with 4 bases of the junction left unmatched. This CDR3 has 15 amino acids. CDR1 and CDR2 (germline): SGDLS, YYNGEE. The CDR3 DNA is TGTGCCAGCAGCGCCTACAGGGGGCGTAATGAAAAACTGTTTTTT. The encoded protein is CASSAYRGRNEKLFF.

This sequence joins TRBV6-1 and TRBJ2-7; maybe TRBD2 (5 bases). Germline V gene data show CDR1 as MNHNS and CDR2 as SASEGT. CDR3 length equals 15 residues. V shed 0 bases and J shed 1 base, with 10 bases lying between them. CDR3 DNA sequence: TGTGCCAGCAGTGAAGCAGCCGGGAAGTCCTACGAGCAGTACTTC. Its translation: CASSEAAGKSYEQYF.

The chain couples TRBV6-5 to TRBJ1-2; D unresolved. Trimming shortened V by 5 bases and J by 0 bases, and 13 bases separated the two germline ends. Germline CDR1 reads MNHEY; CDR2 reads SVGAGI. The CDR3 runs 15 residues. The CDR3 region is CASSTRNQANYGYTF. The DNA for the CDR3 is TGTGCCAGCAGTACCAGGAACCAAGCTAACTATGGCTACACCTTC.

V gene TRBV6-2 or TRBV6-3 combines with J gene TRBJ2-5; D perhaps matches TRBD2 (6 bases). This CDR3 has 15 residues. The germline V gene has CDR1 MNHEY and CDR2 SVGEGT. V lost 2 bases, J lost 0 bases, and 10 bases lay in between. Written as DNA, the CDR3 is TGTGCCAGCAGTTACGGGGCGGGGAACCAAGAGACCCAGTACTTC. Amino acid sequence: CASSYGAGNQETQYF.

The genes are TRBV18 and TRBJ1-6; 10 bases are a match to TRBD1. The V and J ends lost 3 bases and 7 bases, in that order; junction bases with no gene match: 0. Per germline, CDR1 KGHSH and CDR2 LQKENI. This CDR3 has 14 amino acids. CDR3 sequence reads: CASSPGQGNSPLHF. Here the CDR3 DNA reads TGTGCCAGCTCACCGGGACAGGGGAATTCACCCCTCCACTTT.

The V and J genes are TRBV4-1 and TRBJ1-4; D unclear. V shed 4 bases and J shed 6 bases, with 15 bases lying between them. The CDR3 totals 15 residues. The germline V gene has CDR1 MGHRA and CDR2 YSYEKL. The CDR3 region is CASSLTRAADEKLFF. The CDR3 nucleotides are TGCGCCAGCAGCCTTACAAGAGCGGCGGATGAAAAACTGTTTTTT.

The chain is built from TRBV4-2 and TRBJ2-2; tentatively, D is TRBD2 (6 bases). The CDR3 is made up of 16 amino acids. Germline lookup yields CDR1 LGHNA and CDR2 YNFKEQ. The V gene lost 0 bases and the J gene lost 1 base, with 9 bases spanning the gap. The CDR3 here is CASSQEVGGNTGELFF. The CDR3, as DNA: TGTGCCAGCAGCCAAGAGGTGGGGGGGAACACCGGGGAGCTGTTTTTT.

The chain is built from TRBV6-5 and TRBJ2-1; the D gene is possibly TRBD1 (5 bases). Germline loops: CDR1 MNHEY, CDR2 SVGAGI. The CDR3 contains 16 residues. V lost 0 bases and J lost 5, with 14 bases in between. For the CDR3, the DNA is TGTGCCAGCAGTTACTCGCAAACAGGAGACCACAATGAGCAGTTCTTC. Amino acids: CASSYSQTGDHNEQFF.

The J gene is TRBJ2-1, the V gene TRBV19, with 12 positions matching TRBD2. In germline, CDR1 is LNHDA, CDR2 SQIVND (reference sequence). The CDR3 has 14 amino acids. V gave up 7 bases and J gave up 4 bases; unmatched junction bases: 2. The CDR3, as DNA: TGTGCCAGTACTAGCGGGGGGGTTTACAATGAGCAGTTCTTC. Translation gives CASTSGGVYNEQFF.

This chain joins TRBV6-5 and TRBJ2-1, with D possibly matching TRBD2 (6 bases). From germline, CDR1 is MNHEY and CDR2 SVGAGI. V was clipped by 8 bases and J by 7 bases, with 18 bases between them. The CDR3 length is 14 residues. DNA for the CDR3: TGTGCCAGCGTGCGGGACTCAATACCAAATGAGCAGTTCTTC. Translating gives CASVRDSIPNEQFF.

This clone was seen only a few times. The V call is TRBV7-2, the J call TRBJ1-2, with D possibly being TRBD1 (5 bases). Germline lookup yields CDR1 SGHTA and CDR2 FQGNSA. V lost 1 base to trimming and J lost 0 bases, with 9 bases between them. The CDR3 covers 15 residues. CDR3 DNA sequence: TGTGCCAGCAGCTTAGTGACAGCCTCTAACTATGGCTACACCTTC. This encodes CASSLVTASNYGYTF.

The rearrangement links TRBV6-5 to TRBJ2-1, with D perhaps TRBD1 (6 bases). This CDR3 spans 14 amino acids. Trimming removed 6 bases from V and 2 bases from J, with 11 bases in between. Germline loops: CDR1 MNHEY, CDR2 SVGAGI. CDR3 DNA sequence: TGTGCCAGCAGGCAGGGGACACCCTACAATGAGCAGTTCTTC. Translation: CASRQGTPYNEQFF.

The CDR3 DNA reads as TGTGCCAGCGATTTCTGGGCGTCCGAGCAGTACTTC. This codes for CASDFWASEQYF. The rearrangement links TRBV6-5 to TRBJ2-7; D not resolved. V was clipped by 8 bases and J by 6 bases, with 14 bases between them. Germline assignment: CDR1 MNHEY and CDR2 SVGAGI. The CDR3 consists of 12 residues.

The chain couples TRBV6-2 or TRBV6-3 to TRBJ1-2; 7 bases line up with TRBD1. Trimming removed 3 bases from V and 5 bases from J; junction bases left unmatched: 12. Germline assignment: CDR1 MNHEY and CDR2 SVGEGT. The CDR3 covers 16 residues. For the CDR3, the DNA is TGTGCCAGCAGTTATCAAAGACAGGGATCGGCTTATGGCTACACCTTC. It encodes CASSYQRQGSAYGYTF.

The J gene is TRBJ1-6, the V gene TRBV7-4, with TRBD1 matching over 8 bases. V trimming: 4 bases; J trimming: 0 bases; junction bases outside the gene matches: 2. Looked up from germline, CDR1 is SGHVT and CDR2 is SQSDAQ. This CDR3 comprises 16 residues. The CDR3 region has the DNA TGTGCCAGCAGCTCCGACAGGGGCTCCTATAATTCACCCCTCCACTTT. This codes for CASSSDRGSYNSPLHF. Drawing the rest from reference TRBV7-4 and TRBJ1-6, the complete variable domain is GAGVSQSPRYKVAKRGRDVALRCDSISGHVTLYWYRQTLGQGSEVLTYSQSDAQRDKSGRPSGRFSAERPERSVSTLKIQRTEQGDSAVYLCASSSDRGSYNSPLHFGNGTRLTVT.

The chain employs TRBV7-8 and TRBJ1-3; 9 bases align to TRBD1. The germline V gene has CDR1 SGHVS and CDR2 FQNEAQ. V was clipped by 6 bases and J by 3 bases; unmatched bases: 3. The CDR3 contains 14 residues. The CDR3 DNA is TGTGCCAGCAGGGGGGACAGGGATGGAAACACCATATATTTT. It is translated as CASRGDRDGNTIYF.